This T cell receptor beta chain was captured in a study of T cells in Graves' hyperthyroidism and ophthalmopathy. Clinical symptoms, serum thyroxine and TRAb, thyroid ultrasound and orbital computed tomography together formed the diagnostic basis. Amplification of TCR beta CDR3 regions used RNA as the template. First-round RT-PCR with HTBI primers amplified the TCR CDR3 region. Each CDR3 protein is one row after TCRdb ran MiXCR on the multiplex PCR reads. The sample holds about 600,000 distinct CDR3 sequences, about a sixth seen once. The CDR3 runs 14 residues. Germline assignment: CDR1 SGDLS and CDR2 YYNGEE. Trimming left V 0 bases short and J 3 bases short, with 7 bases between.

Material: blood. This sequence was found in a woman aged 40 to 49 with Graves' ophthalmopathy. The rearrangement joins TRBV9 to TRBJ1-5; the D gene is possibly TRBD1 (6 bases). DNA of the CDR3: TGTGCCAGCAGCGTAGACAGGGACAATCAGCCCCAGCATTTT. Its protein is CASSVDRDNQPQHF.